The 10 T cell receptor beta chains listed next were all sequenced from one sample in a study of response to subunit inactivated influenza vaccine. Using its own MiXCR run on the RT-PCR reads, TCRdb lists one record per CDR3 protein. The data hold about 530,000 distinct CDR3 sequences, with roughly 13% observed a single time. The input for sequencing was PBMCs from blood, taken around seven weeks after vaccination. All receptors come from a man in his fifties or sixties who received an inactivated influenza vaccine.

In this sample, this clonotype turned up many times. V and J are TRBV20-1 and TRBJ1-3; TRBD1 is a possible D gene (5 bases). This CDR3 spans 15 amino acids. The V end lost 0 bases, the J end lost 0 bases, and 9 bases lay between the germline ends. From germline, CDR1 is DFQATT and CDR2 SNEGSKA (reference sequence). The DNA for the CDR3 is TGCAGTGCTAGAGAGTCAGGGTTCTCTGGAAACACCATATATTTT. It encodes CSARESGFSGNTIYF.

This sequence joins TRBV12-3 or TRBV12-4 and TRBJ2-5, with D tentatively TRBD1 (5 bases). This CDR3 has 15 amino acids. V lost 2 bases, J lost 6 bases, and 16 bases lay in between. Here the CDR3 reads CASSLQGTGGKTQYF. CDR3 DNA sequence: TGTGCCAGCAGTTTACAGGGAACCGGCGGAAAGACCCAGTACTTC.

This clonotype was seen many times. This rearrangement joins TRBV20-1 to TRBJ2-7; TRBD2 agrees at 10 bases. The ends lost 3 bases at V and 6 bases at J; junction bases unmatched: 11. Per germline, CDR1 DFQATT and CDR2 SNEGSKA (reference sequence). The CDR3 totals 15 residues. CDR3 in DNA: TGCAGTGCTAGTGCTCTAGCGGGAGTAGGAAGCGAGCAGTACTTC. This gives the protein CSASALAGVGSEQYF.

The chain links TRBV7-3 to TRBJ2-7; the match to TRBD2 covers 10 bases. The V gene's germline CDR1 is SGHTA and CDR2 FQGTGA. CDR3 size: 16 residues. J lost 4 bases, V lost 5 bases, and 11 bases had no gene match. The CDR3 coding sequence is TGTGCCAGCAGCCCTGGGTTAGGACTAGCGGTATACGAGCAGTACTTC. Its protein product is CASSPGLGLAVYEQYF.

The chain recombines TRBV28 with TRBJ2-1, with D perhaps TRBD2 (5 bases). V gave up 6 bases and J gave up 5 bases, with 17 bases separating them. This CDR3 spans 15 amino acids. The V gene's germline CDR1 is MDHEN and CDR2 SYDVKM. CDR3 DNA sequence: TGTGCCAGCAGAGAGACGGGATTTAGGAACAATGAGCAGTTCTTC. Residues: CASRETGFRNNEQFF.

The chain couples TRBV28 to TRBJ2-1; D gene ambiguous. The CDR3 is 12 amino acids. CDR1 and CDR2 from the germline V gene are MDHEN and SYDVKM. V gave up 5 bases and J gave up 10 bases, with 12 bases separating them. As DNA, the CDR3 is TGTGCCAGCAGTCCGCACCTCGGGGAGCAGTTCTTC. Protein: CASSPHLGEQFF. Supplemented by reference TRBV28 and TRBJ2-1, the full variable domain reads DVKVTQSSRYLVKRTGEKVFLECVQDMDHENMFWYRQDPGLGLRLIYFSYDVKMKEKGDIPEGYSVSREKKERFSLILESASTNQTSMYLCASSPHLGEQFFGPGTRLTVL.

The chain is built from TRBV7-6 and TRBJ2-7; 10 bases map to TRBD2. Germline V lookup: CDR1 SGHVS, CDR2 FNYEAQ. Germline trimming cut 0 bases from V and 3 bases from J; bases unmatched to any gene: 8. This CDR3 contains 17 residues. CDR3 sequence (DNA): TGTGCCAGCAGCTTAGCGTTGACTAGCGGGCGTAGCTACGAGCAGTACTTC. It encodes CASSLALTSGRSYEQYF.

This clonotype has only a few counts. The rearrangement uses TRBV12-3 or TRBV12-4 and TRBJ1-5, with D hard to call. V was clipped by 6 bases and J by 2 bases, with 14 bases between them. The length of the CDR3 is 15 residues. Here the CDR3 reads CASSLAEGGNQPQHF. The CDR3 DNA sequence: TGTGCCAGCAGCCTGGCCGAAGGAGGCAATCAGCCCCAGCATTTT.

This clonotype was seen a few times. The rearrangement uses TRBV11-2 and TRBJ2-7; D not resolved. The CDR3 spans 15 residues. Per the germline V gene, CDR1 is SGHAT and CDR2 is FQNNGV. V was pared by 4 bases and J by 1 base, with 14 bases between. The chain's CDR3 is CASSYFSDKSYEQYF. DNA of the CDR3: TGTGCCAGCAGCTACTTCTCAGACAAATCCTACGAGCAGTACTTC.

This clonotype has a count of ten or more. The CDR3 DNA follows: TGTGCCAGCAGTTTCGCTACAGATACGCAGTATTTT. Translating it yields CASSFATDTQYF. The chain uses TRBV28 and TRBJ2-3; D is unclear. The CDR3 is 12 amino acids. Germline V lookup: CDR1 MDHEN, CDR2 SYDVKM. Trimming left V 3 bases short and J 3 bases short, with 4 bases between.